These 26 T cell receptor beta chains originate from one sample sequenced in a study of T cell responses to AZD1222 COVID-19 vaccine. This table comes from immunoSEQ multiplex PCR, and its TCRdb copy is limited to in-frame clones, with some not included. This table has about 150,000 clones, around 91% appearing once. This material consisted of peripheral blood, taken on day 0 of AZD1222 vaccination. These receptors originate from an adult in good health.

CDR3 coding DNA: TGTGCCAGCAGTTACAAGGATCAGCCCCAGCATTTT. This gives the protein CASSYKDQPQHF. This chain joins TRBV6-5 and TRBJ1-5, with D unresolved. The V end lost 2 bases, the J end lost 5 bases, and 4 bases lay between the germline ends. The CDR3 runs 12 residues. Looked up from germline, CDR1 is MNHEY and CDR2 is SVGAGI.

The chain recombines TRBV28 with TRBJ2-1; tentative D call: TRBD2 (6 bases). V gave up 5 bases and J gave up 7 bases, with 9 bases separating them. The CDR3 extends over 12 amino acids. Germline V lookup: CDR1 MDHEN, CDR2 SYDVKM. The CDR3 sequence: CASSPGVNEQFF. The DNA for the CDR3 is TGTGCCAGCAGTCCGGGGGTAAATGAGCAGTTCTTC. Supplemented by reference TRBV28 and TRBJ2-1, the full variable domain reads DVKVTQSSRYLVKRTGEKVFLECVQDMDHENMFWYRQDPGLGLRLIYFSYDVKMKEKGDIPEGYSVSREKKERFSLILESASTNQTSMYLCASSPGVNEQFFGPGTRLTVL.

V usage is TRBV9 and J usage is TRBJ2-7; 8 nucleotides agree with TRBD2. Germline CDR1 SGDLS, CDR2 YYNGEE. J gave up 3 bases and V 2 bases, and 10 bases lay outside the gene matches. The CDR3 runs to 16 residues. The CDR3 coding sequence is TGTGCCAGCAGCGTCGACCCCCTAGCGGGCCACTACGAGCAGTACTTC. It specifies CASSVDPLAGHYEQYF.

The chain recombines TRBV24-1 with TRBJ2-5; the D is unclear. V was shortened by 3 bases and J by 5 bases, with 3 bases between the two germline ends. From germline, CDR1 is KGHDR and CDR2 SFDVKD. The CDR3 has 11 residues. CDR3 coding DNA: TGTGCCACCAGTGATACTGAGACCCAGTACTTC. Protein product: CATSDTETQYF.

This chain connects TRBV19 to TRBJ1-5; TRBD1 might be the D (5 bases). Trimming cost V 0 bases and J 7 bases, with 16 bases left between them. This CDR3 comprises 16 residues. The germline V gene encodes CDR1 LNHDA and CDR2 SQIVND (reference sequence). CDR3 in amino acids: CASSIDAGQGIQPQHF. The CDR3 coding sequence is TGTGCCAGTAGTATAGATGCGGGCCAGGGCATACAGCCCCAGCATTTT. Full variable domain (rest looked up from reference TRBV19 and TRBJ1-5): DGGITQSPKYLFRKEGQNVTLSCEQNLNHDAMYWYRQDPGQGLRLIYYSQIVNDFQKGDIAEGYSVSREKKESFPLTVTSAQKNPTAFYLCASSIDAGQGIQPQHFGDGTRLSIL.

The chain joins TRBV27 to TRBJ1-4; D perhaps matches TRBD1 (5 bases). This CDR3 spans 13 amino acids. Trimming took off 1 base at V and 7 bases at J, with 7 bases between the two ends. Germline V lookup: CDR1 MNHEY, CDR2 SMNVEV (reference sequence). In DNA form, the CDR3 reads TGTGCCAGCAGTTTATGGGGGTCTGAAAAACTGTTTTTT. Translating gives CASSLWGSEKLFF.

The chain carries TRBV29-1 and TRBJ2-7, with 10 bases lining up with TRBD2. CDR3 length: 14 residues. Per the germline V gene, CDR1 is SQVTM and CDR2 is ANQGSEA. The CDR3 spells CIPAGTSVFHEQYF. The CDR3 nucleotides are TGCATCCCGGCCGGGACTAGCGTTTTCCACGAGCAGTACTTC.

This clone has just one count. The chain uses TRBV9 and TRBJ2-3; D gene ambiguous. The CDR3 covers 12 residues. Trimming removed 5 bases from V and 6 bases from J, with 10 bases in between. Germline CDR1 and CDR2: SGDLS and YYNGEE. The CDR3 is CASSDSWDTQYF. In DNA, the CDR3 is TGTGCCAGCAGTGACTCGTGGGATACGCAGTATTTT.

This chain joins TRBV19 and TRBJ2-2, with TRBD2 matching over 10 bases. CDR1 and CDR2 from the germline V gene are LNHDA and SQIVND (reference sequence). The CDR3 spans 16 residues. The ends lost 7 bases at V and 8 bases at J; junction bases unmatched: 13. The CDR3 loop reads CASTSLAGVDEGELFF. CDR3 DNA sequence: TGTGCCAGTACCTCTCTAGCGGGAGTTGATGAGGGGGAGCTGTTTTTT.

The J gene is TRBJ2-7, the V gene TRBV28; 8 bases are shared with TRBD1. Losses at the gene ends were 5 bases for V and 3 bases for J; bases not matched to a gene: 6. Germline V gene lookup returns CDR1 MDHEN and CDR2 SYDVKM. This CDR3 comprises 14 residues. CDR3 loop: CASSNTGGNYEQYF. Written as DNA, the CDR3 is TGTGCCAGCAGTAATACAGGGGGGAACTACGAGCAGTACTTC. The full variable domain, rest sourced from reference TRBV28 and TRBJ2-7, is DVKVTQSSRYLVKRTGEKVFLECVQDMDHENMFWYRQDPGLGLRLIYFSYDVKMKEKGDIPEGYSVSREKKERFSLILESASTNQTSMYLCASSNTGGNYEQYFGPGTRLTVT.

The chain is built from TRBV5-1 and TRBJ2-3; D is ambiguous. The CDR3 has 13 residues. The V gene's germline CDR1 is SGHRS and CDR2 YFSETQ. The V end was cut by 1 base, the J end by 4 bases, with 7 bases between. As DNA, the CDR3 is TGCGCCAGCAGCTTGCGGTCGGCAGATACGCAGTATTTT. This encodes CASSLRSADTQYF.

The chain links TRBV7-8 to TRBJ2-1; 7 bases line up with TRBD2. The germline V gene encodes CDR1 SGHVS and CDR2 FQNEAQ. V shed 7 bases and J 9 bases; nucleotides not matched to a gene: 15. The length of the CDR3 is 15 residues. CDR3 DNA: TGTGCCAGCAAAAAAGGACAAGGGAGGGTAAGTGAGCAGTTCTTC. Translation: CASKKGQGRVSEQFF.

This chain joins TRBV29-1 and TRBJ2-1; TRBD2 matches at 8 bases. The germline V gene encodes CDR1 SQVTM and CDR2 ANQGSEA. The CDR3 spans 14 residues. Trimming removed 6 bases from V and 5 bases from J; junction bases left unmatched: 9. This chain's CDR3 is CSVNNLAGHNEQFF. The CDR3 nucleotides are TGCAGCGTCAATAATCTAGCGGGTCACAATGAGCAGTTCTTC.

The chain is built from TRBV10-2 and TRBJ2-3; D not certain. The germline CDR1 and CDR2 sequences are WSHSY and SAAADI. V lost 8 bases to trimming and J lost 6 bases, with 9 bases between them. The CDR3 consists of 11 residues. CDR3 sequence reads: CASHGVDTQYF. CDR3 sequence (DNA): TGCGCCAGCCATGGGGTTGATACGCAGTATTTT.

The chain links TRBV27 to TRBJ2-5; 9 bases match TRBD1. The CDR3 length is 16 residues. Germline V gene sequence: CDR1 MNHEY, CDR2 SMNVEV (reference sequence). V dropped 5 bases and J dropped 5; count of bases not matched to a gene: 12. The CDR3: CASSPLGQGTSETQYF. For the CDR3, the DNA is TGTGCCAGCAGTCCATTGGGACAGGGTACTTCGGAGACCCAGTACTTC.

The chain employs TRBV5-1 and TRBJ2-1, with 7 bases aligning to TRBD2. The length of the CDR3 is 15 residues. Germline V CDR1 and CDR2: SGHRS, YFSETQ. The V gene end was trimmed by 7 bases and the J gene end by 9 bases; junction bases not matched to a gene: 16. The CDR3: CASQTTGGSRGEQFF. CDR3 DNA sequence: TGCGCCAGCCAAACTACGGGCGGGAGTAGGGGTGAGCAGTTCTTC.

The chain recombines TRBV7-2 with TRBJ2-5; the D is unclear. Deletions cut 1 base from V and 8 bases from J, with 5 bases between. The length of the CDR3 is 11 residues. Germline loops: CDR1 SGHTA, CDR2 FQGNSA. The CDR3 protein is CASSLGYTQYF. The DNA for the CDR3 is TGTGCCAGCAGCTTAGGGTATACCCAGTACTTC. The variable domain in full, with the rest retrieved from reference TRBV7-2 and TRBJ2-5, is GAGVSQSPSNKVTEKGKDVELRCDPISGHTALYWYRQSLGQGLEFLIYFQGNSAPDKSGLPSDRFSAERTGGSVSTLTIQRTQQEDSAVYLCASSLGYTQYFGPGTRLLVL.

The V gene is TRBV19, the J gene TRBJ1-2; 8 bases are shared with TRBD1. In germline, CDR1 is LNHDA, CDR2 SQIVND (reference sequence). J lost 5 bases, V lost 8 bases, and 10 bases had no gene match. The CDR3 sequence is 14 residues long. CDR3 in DNA: TGTGCCAGTGGACAGGGTTGGGATTATTATGGCTACACCTTC. Translating it yields CASGQGWDYYGYTF.

This clone was observed a few times. The chain links TRBV27 to TRBJ2-7, with a weak D call TRBD1 (6 bases). Trimming removed 3 bases at V and 5 bases at J, with 14 bases between. The germline gives CDR1 MNHEY, CDR2 SMNVEV (reference sequence). The CDR3 sequence is 14 residues long. The CDR3 DNA is TGTGCCAGCAGTTTGTCAGGGGCCACCAACGAGCAGTACTTC. Its protein is CASSLSGATNEQYF.

The gene calls are TRBV4-1 and TRBJ2-1; D tentatively reads TRBD1 or TRBD2 (5 bases each). The CDR3 covers 17 residues. The V gene lost 2 bases and the J gene lost 10 bases, with 24 bases spanning the gap. CDR1 is MGHRA, CDR2 YSYEKL, per germline. CDR3 coding DNA: TGCGCCAGCAGCCAACGCCTCTTTATTCGGTCAGAGGGGGAGCAGTTCTTC. It is translated as CASSQRLFIRSEGEQFF.

The V call is TRBV4-1, the J call TRBJ2-1; 10 nucleotides line up with TRBD2. CDR3 length: 19 amino acids. V lost 0 bases, J lost 5 bases, and 13 bases stayed unmatched. Germline V CDR1 and CDR2: MGHRA, YSYEKL. The CDR3 loop reads CASSQDPGIAGGPHNEQFF. DNA for the CDR3: TGCGCCAGCAGCCAAGATCCAGGGATAGCGGGAGGCCCCCACAATGAGCAGTTCTTC.

Notes on this clone: The same CDR3 also results from other DNA sequences found in this sample. V is TRBV6-5 and J is TRBJ2-7, with TRBD2 identical over 7 bases. V gave up 0 bases and J gave up 0 bases; unmatched junction bases: 2. In germline, CDR1 is MNHEY, CDR2 SVGAGI. The CDR3 extends over 15 amino acids. The CDR3 DNA sequence: TGTGCCAGCAGTTACTCGGGAGGGAGCTCCTACGAGCAGTACTTC. Translated: CASSYSGGSSYEQYF.

This clone appeared a single time. CDR3 in amino acids: CASSSPGGAFNEQFF. The CDR3, as DNA: TGTGCCAGCTCATCCCCAGGGGGCGCCTTCAATGAGCAGTTCTTC. The gene calls are TRBV18 and TRBJ2-1; 8 bases are a match to TRBD1. There are 15 residues in the CDR3. V dropped 5 bases and J dropped 6; count of bases not matched to a gene: 9. Germline V gene data show CDR1 as KGHSH and CDR2 as LQKENI. Full variable domain (missing parts from reference TRBV18 and TRBJ2-1): NAGVMQNPRHLVRRRGQEARLRCSPMKGHSHVYWYRQLPEEGLKFMVYLQKENIIDESGMPKERFSAEFPKEGPSILRIQQVVRGDSAAYFCASSSPGGAFNEQFFGPGTRLTVL.

The J gene is TRBJ1-2, the V gene TRBV7-2; no firm D call. Trimming removed 1 base from V and 0 bases from J, with 12 bases in between. Germline CDR1 SGHTA, CDR2 FQGNSA. This CDR3 contains 16 residues. CDR3 bases: TGTGCCAGCAGCTTAGTAGCTTTGGCGGCTAACTATGGCTACACCTTC. It is translated as CASSLVALAANYGYTF.

J is TRBJ2-3 and V is TRBV3-1 (or the pseudogene TRBV3-2), with 7 bases matching TRBD2. Trimming removed 3 bases from V and 2 bases from J; junction bases left unmatched: 8. Germline V CDR1 and CDR2: LGHDT, YNNKEL (reference sequence). CDR3 length equals 16 residues. Written as DNA, the CDR3 is TGTGCCAGCAGCCACCGCTTAGCGGGTACCACAGATACGCAGTATTTT. Its protein is CASSHRLAGTTDTQYF.

V usage is TRBV5-7 and J usage is TRBJ2-2, with D possibly TRBD1 on 6 matching bases. TRBV5-7 is identified as an open reading frame with a role that is uncertain. V lost 0 bases, J lost 5 bases, and 23 bases lay in between. This CDR3 has 19 amino acids. CDR3 sequence: CASSLANSLNREWTGELFF. As DNA, the CDR3 is TGTGCCAGCAGCTTGGCTAATAGTCTCAACAGGGAGTGGACCGGGGAGCTGTTTTTT.